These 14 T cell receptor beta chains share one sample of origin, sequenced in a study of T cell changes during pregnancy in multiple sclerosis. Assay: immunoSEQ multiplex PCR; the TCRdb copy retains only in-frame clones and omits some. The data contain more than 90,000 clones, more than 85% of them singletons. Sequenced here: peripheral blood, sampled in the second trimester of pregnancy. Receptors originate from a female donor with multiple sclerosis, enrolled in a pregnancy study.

CDR3 in DNA: TGCAGCGCGAGGACTTTGACTTATGGCTACACCTTC. It encodes CSARTLTYGYTF. This chain links TRBV29-1 with TRBJ1-2, with D unresolved. From germline, CDR1 is SQVTM and CDR2 ANQGSEA. The CDR3 sequence is 12 residues long. Deletions cut 7 bases from V and 5 bases from J, with 14 bases between.

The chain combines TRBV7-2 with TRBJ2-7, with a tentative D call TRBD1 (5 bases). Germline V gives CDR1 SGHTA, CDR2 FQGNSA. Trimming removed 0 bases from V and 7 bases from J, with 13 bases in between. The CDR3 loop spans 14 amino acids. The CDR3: CASSLAGRVGEQYF. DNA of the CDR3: TGTGCCAGCAGCTTAGCGGGCAGGGTTGGTGAGCAGTACTTC.

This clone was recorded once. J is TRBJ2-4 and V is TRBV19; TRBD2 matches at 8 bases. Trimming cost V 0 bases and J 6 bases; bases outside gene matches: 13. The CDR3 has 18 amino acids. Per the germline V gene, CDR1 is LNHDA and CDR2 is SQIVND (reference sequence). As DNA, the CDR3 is TGTGCCAGTAGTATAGATCCCCGGCAGCGGGAGTCCAGAAACATTCAGTACTTC. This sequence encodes CASSIDPRQRESRNIQYF.

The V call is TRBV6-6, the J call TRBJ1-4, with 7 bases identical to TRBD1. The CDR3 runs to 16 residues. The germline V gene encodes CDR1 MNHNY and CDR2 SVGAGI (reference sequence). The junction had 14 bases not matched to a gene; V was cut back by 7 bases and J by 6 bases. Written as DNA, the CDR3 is TGTGCCAGCACCTTCCGAGGGGGCGCAGTAGATGAAAAACTGTTTTTT. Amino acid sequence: CASTFRGGAVDEKLFF.

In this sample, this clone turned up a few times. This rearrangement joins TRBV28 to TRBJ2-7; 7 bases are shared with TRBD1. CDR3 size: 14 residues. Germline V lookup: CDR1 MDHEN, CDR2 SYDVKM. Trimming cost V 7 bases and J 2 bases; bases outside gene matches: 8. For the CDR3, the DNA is TGTGCCAGCACCCCCCTCACAGGGGCCTACGAGCAGTACTTC. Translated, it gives CASTPLTGAYEQYF.

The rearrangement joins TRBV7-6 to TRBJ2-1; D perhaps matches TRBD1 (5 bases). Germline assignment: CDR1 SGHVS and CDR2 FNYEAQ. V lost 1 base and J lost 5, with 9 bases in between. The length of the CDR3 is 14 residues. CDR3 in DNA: TGTGCCAGCAGCTTAGAGTCGGACAACAATGAGCAGTTCTTC. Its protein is CASSLESDNNEQFF.

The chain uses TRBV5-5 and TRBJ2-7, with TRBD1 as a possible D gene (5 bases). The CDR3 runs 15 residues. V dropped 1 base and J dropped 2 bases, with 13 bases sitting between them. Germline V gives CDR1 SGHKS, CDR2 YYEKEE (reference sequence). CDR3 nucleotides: TGTGCCAGCAGCTTGCGAGGACACGACCCCTACGAGCAGTACTTC. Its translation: CASSLRGHDPYEQYF.

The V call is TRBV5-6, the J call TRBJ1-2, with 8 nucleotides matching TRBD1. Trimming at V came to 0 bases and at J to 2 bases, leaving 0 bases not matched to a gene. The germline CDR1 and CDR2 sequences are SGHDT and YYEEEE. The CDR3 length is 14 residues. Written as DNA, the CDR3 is TGTGCCAGCAGCTTGGACAGGGGGAACTATGGCTACACCTTC. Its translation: CASSLDRGNYGYTF.

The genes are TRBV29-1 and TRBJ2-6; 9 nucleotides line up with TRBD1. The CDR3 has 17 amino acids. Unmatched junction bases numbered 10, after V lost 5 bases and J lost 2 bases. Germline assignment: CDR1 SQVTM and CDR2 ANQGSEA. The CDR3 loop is CSVYTGGVFPGANVLTF. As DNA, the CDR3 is TGCAGCGTTTATACAGGGGGCGTTTTCCCTGGGGCCAACGTCCTGACTTTC.

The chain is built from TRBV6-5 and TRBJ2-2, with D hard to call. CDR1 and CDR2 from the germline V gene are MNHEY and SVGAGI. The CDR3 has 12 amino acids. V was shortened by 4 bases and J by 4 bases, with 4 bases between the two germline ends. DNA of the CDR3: TGTGCCAGCAGTTCCAGCACCGGGGAGCTGTTTTTT. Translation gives CASSSSTGELFF.

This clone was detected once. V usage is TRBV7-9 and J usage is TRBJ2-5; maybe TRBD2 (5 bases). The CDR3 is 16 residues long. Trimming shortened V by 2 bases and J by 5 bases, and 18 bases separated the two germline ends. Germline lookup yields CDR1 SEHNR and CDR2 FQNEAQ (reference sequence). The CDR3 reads CASSLIDGSRLETQYF. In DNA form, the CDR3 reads TGTGCCAGCAGCTTAATCGATGGGAGTAGACTGGAGACCCAGTACTTC.

The CDR3 DNA sequence: TGTGCCAGCAGCGAGGGAGACAGGGACAAATACGAGCAGTACTTC. This sequence encodes CASSEGDRDKYEQYF. V usage is TRBV7-3 and J usage is TRBJ2-7; 7 bases match TRBD1. The CDR3 consists of 15 residues. Trimming cost V 5 bases and J 4 bases; bases outside gene matches: 11. Germline loops: CDR1 SGHTA, CDR2 FQGTGA.

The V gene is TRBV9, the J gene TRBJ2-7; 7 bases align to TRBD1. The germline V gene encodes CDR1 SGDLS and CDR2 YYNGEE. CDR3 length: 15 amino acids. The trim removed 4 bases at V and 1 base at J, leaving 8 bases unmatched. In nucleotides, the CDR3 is TGTGCCAGCAGCCCGCGACAGGGATGGTCCTACGAGCAGTACTTC. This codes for CASSPRQGWSYEQYF.

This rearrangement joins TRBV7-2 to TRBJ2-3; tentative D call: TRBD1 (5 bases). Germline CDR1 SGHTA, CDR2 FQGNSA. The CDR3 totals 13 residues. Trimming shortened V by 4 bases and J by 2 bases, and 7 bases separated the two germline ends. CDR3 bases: TGTGCCAGCAGCTCAGGGCCCACAGATACGCAGTATTTT. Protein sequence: CASSSGPTDTQYF.